These T cell receptor beta chains were read from a single sample in a study of cytomegalovirus exposure and HLA in healthy donors. Profiled with immunoSEQ multiplex PCR; TCRdb holds only in-frame clones, not every one. The data contain over 150,000 clones, around 84% of them singletons. Sequenced material: PBMCs. The receptors here all came from a man aged 18 to 30 in good health and CMV-seropositive. CDR3s include the opening cysteine and the closing phenylalanine or tryptophan. Fields, in order: D gene, clone size, V gene, J gene, CDR3 protein, CDR3 DNA. The D gene is left open where the match is weak. Not all rows give a size; the values are once, few, many and, for expanded clones, a class.

d_gene: .
abundance: .
v_gene: TRBV4-1
j_gene: TRBJ2-7
CDR3aa: CASSQPMTVFYEQYF
CDR3nt: TGCGCCAGCAGCCAGCCCATGACAGTGTTCTACGAGCAGTACTTC

d_gene: TRBD1
abundance: .
v_gene: TRBV27
j_gene: TRBJ2-4
CDR3aa: CASSWAQGDIQYF
CDR3nt: TGTGCCAGCAGTTGGGCTCAGGGGGACATTCAGTACTTC

d_gene: .
abundance: .
v_gene: TRBV10-1
j_gene: TRBJ1-1
CDR3aa: CASILGGRKTEAFF
CDR3nt: TGCGCCAGCATCCTCGGGGGGCGGAAGACTGAAGCTTTCTTT

d_gene: .
abundance: .
v_gene: TRBV6-1
j_gene: TRBJ2-1
CDR3aa: CASSRGTEYNEQFF
CDR3nt: TGTGCCAGCAGTCGCGGGACAGAGTACAATGAGCAGTTCTTC

d_gene: TRBD2
abundance: .
v_gene: TRBV30
j_gene: TRBJ2-1
CDR3aa: CAWSAGTSGSGEQFF
CDR3nt: TGTGCCTGGAGTGCGGGGACTAGCGGGAGCGGTGAGCAGTTCTTC

d_gene: TRBD2
abundance: few
v_gene: TRBV2
j_gene: TRBJ2-7
CDR3aa: CASSYSSGAYYEQYF
CDR3nt: TGTGCCAGCAGCTACTCTAGCGGGGCATACTACGAGCAGTACTTC

d_gene: .
abundance: .
v_gene: TRBV7-3
j_gene: TRBJ2-5
CDR3aa: CASSFGQNQETQYF
CDR3nt: TGTGCCAGCAGCTTTGGACAGAACCAAGAGACCCAGTACTTC

d_gene: .
abundance: .
v_gene: TRBV14
j_gene: TRBJ2-3
CDR3aa: CASSFLADTQYF
CDR3nt: TGTGCCAGCAGCTTTTTAGCGGATACGCAGTATTTT

d_gene: .
abundance: .
v_gene: TRBV7-8
j_gene: TRBJ2-1
CDR3aa: CASSPRGSYNEQFF
CDR3nt: TGTGCCAGCAGCCCCCGGGGCTCCTACAATGAGCAGTTCTTC

d_gene: .
abundance: .
v_gene: TRBV30
j_gene: TRBJ2-7
CDR3aa: CAGTLGASSYEQYF
CDR3nt: TGTGCCGGAACCCTTGGGGCGAGCTCATACGAGCAGTACTTC

d_gene: TRBD2
abundance: .
v_gene: TRBV7-9
j_gene: TRBJ2-3
CDR3aa: CASRRAGGPTDTQYF
CDR3nt: TGTGCCAGCAGAAGAGCGGGGGGACCTACAGATACGCAGTATTTT

d_gene: .
abundance: once
v_gene: TRBV11-3
j_gene: TRBJ2-1
CDR3aa: CASSLGETQYNEQFF
CDR3nt: TGTGCCAGCAGCTTAGGAGAAACCCAATACAATGAGCAGTTCTTC

d_gene: TRBD1
abundance: .
v_gene: TRBV7-2
j_gene: TRBJ2-7
CDR3aa: CASSLDGTGRGGYEQYF
CDR3nt: TGTGCCAGCAGCTTAGATGGGACAGGGCGTGGAGGCTACGAGCAGTACTTC

d_gene: .
abundance: .
v_gene: TRBV2
j_gene: TRBJ1-3
CDR3aa: CASSESTGSGNTIYF
CDR3nt: TGTGCCAGCAGTGAATCGACAGGATCTGGAAACACCATATATTTT

d_gene: .
abundance: .
v_gene: TRBV5-1
j_gene: TRBJ1-2
CDR3aa: CASLPAGGSAYGYTF
CDR3nt: TGCGCCAGTCTCCCCGCCGGGGGTTCGGCCTATGGCTACACCTTC

d_gene: .
abundance: .
v_gene: TRBV7-9
j_gene: TRBJ1-3
CDR3aa: CASSLEGVTSTIYF
CDR3nt: TGTGCCAGCAGCTTAGAAGGGGTAACGAGCACCATATATTTT

d_gene: .
abundance: .
v_gene: TRBV5-1
j_gene: TRBJ2-7
CDR3aa: CASSLLPDGAEQYF
CDR3nt: TGCGCCAGCAGCTTGCTCCCAGACGGAGCCGAGCAGTACTTC

d_gene: TRBD1
abundance: .
v_gene: TRBV7-6
j_gene: TRBJ2-1
CDR3aa: CASSPTGAPYNEQFF
CDR3nt: TGTGCCAGCAGCCCGACAGGGGCCCCCTACAATGAGCAGTTCTTC

d_gene: .
abundance: few
v_gene: TRBV30
j_gene: TRBJ1-2
CDR3aa: CAWSVFEGYTF
CDR3nt: TGTGCCTGGAGTGTTTTTGAGGGCTACACCTTC

d_gene: TRBD1
abundance: .
v_gene: TRBV5-6
j_gene: TRBJ2-2
CDR3aa: CASSLRTGNTGELFF
CDR3nt: TGTGCCAGCAGCTTACGGACAGGAAACACCGGGGAGCTGTTTTTT

d_gene: TRBD1
abundance: .
v_gene: TRBV28
j_gene: TRBJ2-7
CDR3aa: CASSSPIGGTGFYEQYF
CDR3nt: TGTGCCAGCAGCTCCCCCATCGGCGGGACAGGGTTCTACGAGCAGTACTTC

d_gene: .
abundance: .
v_gene: TRBV28
j_gene: TRBJ2-7
CDR3aa: CASSFGRGSYEQYF
CDR3nt: TGTGCCAGCAGTTTCGGTAGGGGCTCCTACGAGCAGTACTTC